This entry lists 2 T cell receptor beta chains sequenced from one sample in a study of high-grade serous ovarian cancer treatment subgroups. Clones were sequenced by immunoSEQ multiplex PCR, and TCRdb holds only the in-frame ones, with some missing. The table has 4,100 or so clones, roughly 80% seen once. Tumor samples were taken before definitive surgery or chemotherapy. Input material: tumor tissue. The receptors shown here come from a human donor with high-grade serous ovarian cancer.

The rearrangement joins TRBV7-8 to TRBJ2-5; no reliable D call. V shed 3 bases and J shed 4 bases, with 3 bases lying between them. Germline V lookup: CDR1 SGHVS, CDR2 FQNEAQ. The CDR3 has 11 residues. In DNA, the CDR3 is TGTGCCAGCAGCTTCCTAGAGACCCAGTACTTC. Residues: CASSFLETQYF.

This clone came up a few times. The chain employs TRBV30 and TRBJ2-2; 10 bases map to TRBD2. CDR1 and CDR2 (germline): GTSNPN, SVGIG (reference sequence). The CDR3 extends over 18 amino acids. The J segment lost 1 base and the V segment lost 0 bases, leaving 8 bases of the junction unmatched. CDR3 sequence (DNA): TGTGCCTGGAGTGTATGGGAACTAGCGGGGATGAACACCGGGGAGCTGTTTTTT. It codes for CAWSVWELAGMNTGELFF.